The 9 T cell receptor beta chains below come from one sample, sequenced in a study of blood T cell repertoires in COVID-19. The method was immunoSEQ multiplex PCR; TCRdb's version includes in-frame clones alone and lacks a portion of them. The table has roughly 500,000 clones, 80% to 90% seen once; the top ten hold approximately 2.9%. The sequenced material came from peripheral blood. The receptors here all came from a human donor in a cohort sampled during active COVID-19.

The chain combines TRBV7-2 with TRBJ1-5; D gene uncertain. This CDR3 comprises 13 residues. The V gene lost 6 bases and the J gene lost 0 bases, with 6 bases spanning the gap. CDR1 is SGHTA and CDR2 is FQGNSA in the germline V gene. The chain's CDR3 is CASRLNSNQPQHF. The CDR3 DNA sequence: TGTGCCAGCAGACTAAATAGCAATCAGCCCCAGCATTTT.

This chain uses TRBV18 with TRBJ1-2; weak D call: TRBD1 (6 bases). From germline, CDR1 is KGHSH and CDR2 LQKENI. The CDR3 has 15 residues. V lost 4 bases and J 1 base, leaving 13 bases between the germline ends. In DNA form, the CDR3 reads TGTGCCAGCTCACTACGACAGGACAGTAACTATGGCTACACCTTC. It specifies CASSLRQDSNYGYTF.

The V and J genes are TRBV5-6 and TRBJ2-3; a possible D gene is TRBD1 (6 bases). This CDR3 comprises 16 residues. V lost 3 bases and J lost 3, with 17 bases in between. Germline CDR1 and CDR2: SGHDT and YYEEEE. The CDR3 nucleotides are TGTGCCAGCAGCTCCAATAGAAGGACAGCGACAGATACGCAGTATTTT. This gives the protein CASSSNRRTATDTQYF.

This sequence joins TRBV18 and TRBJ1-4, with 8 nucleotides matching TRBD1. After removal of 1 base from V and 6 bases from J, the junction contained 7 bases not matched to a gene. CDR1 is KGHSH, CDR2 LQKENI, per germline. The CDR3 covers 16 residues. The CDR3 reads CASSPRSQGADEKLFF. In nucleotides, the CDR3 is TGTGCCAGCTCACCACGCAGTCAGGGGGCGGATGAAAAACTGTTTTTT.

This clone was seen many times. The rearrangement links TRBV7-8 to TRBJ1-1; D uncertain. The CDR3 has 14 residues. The germline V gene encodes CDR1 SGHVS and CDR2 FQNEAQ. Trimming pared 1 base from V and 0 bases from J, leaving 6 bases between. The CDR3 spells CASSLDAVNTEAFF. CDR3 nucleotide sequence: TGTGCCAGCAGCTTAGACGCAGTGAACACTGAAGCTTTCTTT.

The genes are TRBV6-5 and TRBJ1-6; a weak D match, TRBD1 (6 bases). V lost 8 bases to trimming and J lost 10 bases, with 12 bases between them. The germline gives CDR1 MNHEY, CDR2 SVGAGI. CDR3 length: 12 amino acids. As DNA, the CDR3 is TGTGCCAGCGGGGGGGGGCGATCACCCCTCCACTTT. Translated, it gives CASGGGRSPLHF.

The chain is built from TRBV5-1 and TRBJ2-6, with 7 bases matching TRBD1. This CDR3 has 16 residues. The V gene end was trimmed by 4 bases and the J gene end by 2 bases; junction bases not matched to a gene: 6. CDR1 is SGHRS and CDR2 is YFSETQ in the germline V gene. CDR3 loop: CASSRQGIAGANVLTF. The CDR3, as DNA: TGCGCCAGCAGCCGACAGGGTATTGCTGGGGCCAACGTCCTGACTTTC. Variable domain in full (rest from reference TRBV5-1 and TRBJ2-6): KAGVTQTPRYLIKTRGQQVTLSCSPISGHRSVSWYQQTPGQGLQFLFEYFSETQRNKGNFPGRFSGRQFSNSRSEMNVSTLELGDSALYLCASSRQGIAGANVLTFGAGSRLTVL.

The V and J genes are TRBV5-4 and TRBJ2-1; 9 nucleotides line up with TRBD2. The V gene end was trimmed by 2 bases and the J gene end by 2 bases; junction bases not matched to a gene: 5. There are 16 residues in the CDR3. Germline CDR1 is SGHNT and CDR2 is YYREEE (reference sequence). Written as DNA, the CDR3 is TGTGCCAGCAGCTTACTTAGCGGGAGTCCCTACAATGAGCAGTTCTTC. This translates into CASSLLSGSPYNEQFF. The full variable domain, its missing parts supplied by reference TRBV5-4 and TRBJ2-1, is ETGVTQSPTHLIKTRGQQVTLRCSSQSGHNTVSWYQQALGQGPQFIFQYYREEENGRGNFPPRFSGLQFPNYSSELNVNALELDDSALYLCASSLLSGSPYNEQFFGPGTRLTVL.

A few counts support this clone. The chain recombines TRBV6-2 or TRBV6-3 with TRBJ1-1, with 8 bases identical to TRBD1. V dropped 6 bases and J dropped 5; count of bases not matched to a gene: 8. CDR1 and CDR2 from the germline V gene are MNHEY and SVGEGT. This CDR3 contains 14 residues. CDR3 DNA: TGTGCCAGCAGCGAACAGGGGGTAATGACTGAAGCTTTCTTT. Translation gives CASSEQGVMTEAFF.